The T cell receptor (beta chain) described here comes from a study of memory CD4+ T cells and cytomegalovirus serostatus. For the study at large: This sample comes from healthy Belgian adults, several CMV seropositive, 24 seronegative. Study-wide results and caveats: Each of approximately 73 CMV-associated TCRbeta sequences occurred in one to five individuals. The CMV-associated TCR signature appears largely within the CD4+ memory repertoire.

About this clone itself: Its antigen is unidentified.

The sort gate was single viable CD3+CD4+CD8-CD45RO+ cells for memory CD4+ T cells. Positive selection with CD4 microbeads enriched total CD4+ T cells. This CDR3 spans 13 amino acids. The ends were cut back, 2 bases at V and 6 bases at J, with 9 bases in the middle. Germline-derived CDR1 and CDR2 are WNHNN and SYGVQD (reference sequence). Profiling relied on immunoSEQ multiplex PCR, and the TCRdb table lists in-frame clones only, not all of them. The table lists about 47,000 clones, around 76% of them singletons. The sequence came from an adult in good health and CMV-seropositive. Source material: memory CD4+ T cells from blood. This rearrangement joins TRBV10-1 to TRBJ2-3; a possible D gene is TRBD1 (5 bases). The CDR3 DNA reads as TGCGCCAGCAGTGAGACCAGGGCTGATACGCAGTATTTT. This gives the protein CASSETRADTQYF.